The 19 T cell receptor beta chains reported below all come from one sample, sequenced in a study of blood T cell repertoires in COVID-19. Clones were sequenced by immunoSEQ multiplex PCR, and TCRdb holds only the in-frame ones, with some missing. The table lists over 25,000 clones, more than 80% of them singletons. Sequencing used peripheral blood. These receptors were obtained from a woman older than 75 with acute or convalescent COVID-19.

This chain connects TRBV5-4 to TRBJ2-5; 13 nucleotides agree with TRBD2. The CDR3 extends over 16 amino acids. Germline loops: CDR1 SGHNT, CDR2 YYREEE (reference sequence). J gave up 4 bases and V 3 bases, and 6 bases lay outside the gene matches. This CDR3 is CASSSRTSGGRETQYF. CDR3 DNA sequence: TGTGCCAGCAGCTCCCGGACTAGCGGGGGTAGAGAGACCCAGTACTTC.

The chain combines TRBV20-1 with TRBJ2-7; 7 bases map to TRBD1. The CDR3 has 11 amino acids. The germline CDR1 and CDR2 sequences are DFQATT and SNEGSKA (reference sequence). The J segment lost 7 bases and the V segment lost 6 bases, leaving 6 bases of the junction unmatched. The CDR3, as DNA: TGCAGTGCAAAGACAGGGCTGGAGCAGTACTTC. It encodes CSAKTGLEQYF.

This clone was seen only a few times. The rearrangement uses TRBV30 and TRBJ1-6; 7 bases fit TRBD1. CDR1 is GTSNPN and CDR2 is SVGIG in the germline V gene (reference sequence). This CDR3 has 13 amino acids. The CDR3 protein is CALRDRGNSPLHF. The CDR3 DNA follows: TGTGCACTTAGGGACAGAGGGAATTCACCCCTCCACTTT.

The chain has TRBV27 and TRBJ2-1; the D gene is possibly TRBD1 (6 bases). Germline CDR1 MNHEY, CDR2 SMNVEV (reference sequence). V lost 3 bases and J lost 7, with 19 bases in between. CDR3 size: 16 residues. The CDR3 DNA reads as TGTGCCAGCAGTTTTCCTACCCCGACAGGTTATAATGAGCAGTTCTTC. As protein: CASSFPTPTGYNEQFF.

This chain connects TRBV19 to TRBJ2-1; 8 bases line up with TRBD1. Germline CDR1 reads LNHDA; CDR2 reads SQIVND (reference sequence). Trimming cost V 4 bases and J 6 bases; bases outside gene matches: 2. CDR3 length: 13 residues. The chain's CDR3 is CASSTQGGNEQFF. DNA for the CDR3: TGTGCCAGTAGTACACAGGGGGGCAATGAGCAGTTCTTC.

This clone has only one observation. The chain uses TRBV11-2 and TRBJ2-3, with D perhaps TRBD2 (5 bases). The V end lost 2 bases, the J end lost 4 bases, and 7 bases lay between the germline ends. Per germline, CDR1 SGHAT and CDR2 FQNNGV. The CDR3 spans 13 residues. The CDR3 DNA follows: TGTGCCAGCAGCTTACTAGCCCCAGATACGCAGTATTTT. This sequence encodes CASSLLAPDTQYF.

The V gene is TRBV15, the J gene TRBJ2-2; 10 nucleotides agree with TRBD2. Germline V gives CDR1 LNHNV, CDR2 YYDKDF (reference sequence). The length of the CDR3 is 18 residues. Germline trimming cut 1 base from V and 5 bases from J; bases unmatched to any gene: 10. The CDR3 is CATSRGKRGGQGTGELFF. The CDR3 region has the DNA TGTGCCACCAGCAGAGGAAAGCGGGGGGGCCAGGGGACCGGGGAGCTGTTTTTT.

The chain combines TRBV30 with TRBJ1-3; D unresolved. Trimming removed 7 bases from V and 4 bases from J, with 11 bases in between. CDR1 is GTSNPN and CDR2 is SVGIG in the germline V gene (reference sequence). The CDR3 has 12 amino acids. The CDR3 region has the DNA TGTGCCTCCACGCCACAGGGAAACACCATATATTTT. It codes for CASTPQGNTIYF. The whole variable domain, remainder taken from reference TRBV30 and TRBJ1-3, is SQTIHQWPATLVQPVGSPLSLECTVEGTSNPNLYWYRQAAGRGLQLLFYSVGIGQISSEVPQNLSASRPQDRQFILSSKKLLLSDSGFYLCASTPQGNTIYFGEGSWLTVV.

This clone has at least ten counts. Written as DNA, the CDR3 is TGTGCCAGCAGCCCCCGGACAGGTATTGGCTACACCTTC. Translating it yields CASSPRTGIGYTF. This rearrangement joins TRBV9 to TRBJ1-2; 7 bases map to TRBD1. The CDR3 has 13 residues. Trimming cost V 4 bases and J 7 bases; bases outside gene matches: 7. The germline CDR1 and CDR2 sequences are SGDLS and YYNGEE.

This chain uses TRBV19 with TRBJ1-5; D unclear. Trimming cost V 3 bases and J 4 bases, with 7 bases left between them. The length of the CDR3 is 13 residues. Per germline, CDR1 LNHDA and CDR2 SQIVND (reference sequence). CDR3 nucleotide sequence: TGTGCCAGTAGTATCGGCGGTAATCAGCCCCAGCATTTT. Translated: CASSIGGNQPQHF.

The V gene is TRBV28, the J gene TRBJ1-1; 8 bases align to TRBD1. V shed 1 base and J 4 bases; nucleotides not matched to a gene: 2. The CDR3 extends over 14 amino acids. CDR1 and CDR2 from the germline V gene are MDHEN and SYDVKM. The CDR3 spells CASSLSTGATEAFF. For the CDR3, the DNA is TGTGCCAGCAGTTTATCGACAGGGGCCACTGAAGCTTTCTTT.

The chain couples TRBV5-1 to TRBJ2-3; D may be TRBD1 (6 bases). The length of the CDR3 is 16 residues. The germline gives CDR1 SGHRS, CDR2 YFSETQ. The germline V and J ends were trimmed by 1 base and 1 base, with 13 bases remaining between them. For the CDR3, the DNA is TGCGCCAGCAGCTTGCCCTCAGGGGTGGGCACAGATACGCAGTATTTT. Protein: CASSLPSGVGTDTQYF.

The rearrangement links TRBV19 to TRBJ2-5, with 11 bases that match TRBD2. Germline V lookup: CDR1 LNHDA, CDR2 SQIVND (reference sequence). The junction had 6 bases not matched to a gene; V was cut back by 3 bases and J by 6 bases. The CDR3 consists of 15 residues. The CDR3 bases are TGTGCCAGTAGTATTCTAGCGGGGGGCGAAAAGACCCAGTACTTC. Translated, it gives CASSILAGGEKTQYF.

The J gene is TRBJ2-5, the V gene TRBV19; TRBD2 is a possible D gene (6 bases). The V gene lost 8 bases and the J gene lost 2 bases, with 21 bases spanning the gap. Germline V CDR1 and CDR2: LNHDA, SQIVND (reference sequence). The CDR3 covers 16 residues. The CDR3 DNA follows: TGTGCCAGTCGGGGGATAGGGGAGGAGAGTCAAGAGACCCAGTACTTC. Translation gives CASRGIGEESQETQYF. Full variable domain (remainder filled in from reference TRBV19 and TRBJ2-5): DGGITQSPKYLFRKEGQNVTLSCEQNLNHDAMYWYRQDPGQGLRLIYYSQIVNDFQKGDIAEGYSVSREKKESFPLTVTSAQKNPTAFYLCASRGIGEESQETQYFGPGTRLLVL.

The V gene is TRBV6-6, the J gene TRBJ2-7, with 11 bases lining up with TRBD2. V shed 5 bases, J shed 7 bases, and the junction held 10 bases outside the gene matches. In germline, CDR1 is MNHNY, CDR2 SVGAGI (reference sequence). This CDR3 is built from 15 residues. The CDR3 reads CASSAIAGGPSEQYF. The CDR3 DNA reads TGTGCCAGCAGTGCAATAGCGGGAGGGCCGTCTGAGCAGTACTTC.

The CDR3 DNA reads as TGTGCCAGCAGCTCTACAACAGGGGTAGGAGGTGTTCGGCAGTACTTC. It yields the protein CASSSTTGVGGVRQYF. This chain joins TRBV11-2 and TRBJ2-7; 7 bases match TRBD1. CDR1 SGHAT and CDR2 FQNNGV come from the germline V gene. V was pared by 4 bases and J by 9 bases, with 18 bases of the junction left unmatched. This CDR3 has 16 amino acids.

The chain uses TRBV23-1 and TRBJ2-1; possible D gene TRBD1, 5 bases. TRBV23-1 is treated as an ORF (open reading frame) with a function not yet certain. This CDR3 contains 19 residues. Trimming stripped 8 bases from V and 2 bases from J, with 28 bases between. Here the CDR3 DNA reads TGCGCCAGCGCCCACCCGCTCCTTTCGACAGACATACCCTACAATGAGCAGTTCTTC. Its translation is CASAHPLLSTDIPYNEQFF.

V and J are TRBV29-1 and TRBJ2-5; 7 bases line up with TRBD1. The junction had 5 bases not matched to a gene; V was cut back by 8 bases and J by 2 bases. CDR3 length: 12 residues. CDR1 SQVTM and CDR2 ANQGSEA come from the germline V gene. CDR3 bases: TGCAGCAGCCGACAGGGACAAGAGACCCAGTACTTC. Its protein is CSSRQGQETQYF.

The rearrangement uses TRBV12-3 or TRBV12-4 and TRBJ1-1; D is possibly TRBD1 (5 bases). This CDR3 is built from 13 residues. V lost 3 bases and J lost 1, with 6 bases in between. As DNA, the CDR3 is TGTGCCAGCAGTTTTACAGGGAACACTGAAGCTTTCTTT. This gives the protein CASSFTGNTEAFF.